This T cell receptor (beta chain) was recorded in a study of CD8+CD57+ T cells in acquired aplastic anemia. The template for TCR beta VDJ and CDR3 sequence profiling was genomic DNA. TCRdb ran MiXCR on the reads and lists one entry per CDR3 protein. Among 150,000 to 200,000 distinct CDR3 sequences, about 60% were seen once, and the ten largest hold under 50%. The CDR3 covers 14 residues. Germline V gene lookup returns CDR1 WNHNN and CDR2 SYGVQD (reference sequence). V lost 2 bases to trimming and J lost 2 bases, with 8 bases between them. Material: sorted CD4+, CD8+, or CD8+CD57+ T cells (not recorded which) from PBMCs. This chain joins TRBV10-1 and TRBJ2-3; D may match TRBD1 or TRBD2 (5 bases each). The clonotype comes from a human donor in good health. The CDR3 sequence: CASSEGGNTDTQYF. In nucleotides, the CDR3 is TGCGCCAGCAGTGAGGGGGGTAACACAGATACGCAGTATTTT.